Listed below are T cell receptor beta chains from one sample, sequenced in a study of CD8 T cells in ankylosing spondylitis. Using its own MiXCR run on the 5' RACE reads, TCRdb lists one record per CDR3 protein. The data contain 350,000 to 450,000 distinct CDR3 sequences, 26% of them singletons. The sample taken for sequencing was blood, either unsorted or a sorted T cell fraction (not recorded which). The receptors derive from a male donor with ankylosing spondylitis. Both conserved end residues are part of each CDR3.

J gene | V gene | CDR3 protein
TRBJ2-1 | TRBV24-1 | CATSDPRGLAGKEQFF
TRBJ1-5 | TRBV12-3/TRBV12-4 | CASSLVPGGNQPQHF
TRBJ2-3 | TRBV3-1 | CASSLLARDTQYF
TRBJ1-1 | TRBV6-1 | CASSLRFEAFF
TRBJ1-3 | TRBV12-3/TRBV12-4 | CASSSSDGNTIYF
TRBJ1-1 | TRBV30 | CAILFGPNTEAFF
TRBJ1-4 | TRBV7-9 | CASSLSGGIGLFF
TRBJ1-1 | TRBV7-9 | CASSLKTGETEAFF
TRBJ2-1 | TRBV5-1 | CASSGTSGRLVWNEQFF
TRBJ2-5 | TRBV7-2 | CASSPGLETWETQYF
TRBJ1-1 | TRBV7-9 | CASSPLDGMQAFF
TRBJ1-1 | TRBV20-1 | CSAREGRAFF
TRBJ2-3 | TRBV5-1 | CASSLAPAPSTDTQYF
TRBJ1-2 | TRBV11-2 | CASSPGGSGGYGYTF
TRBJ2-1 | TRBV10-3 | CAIWSGRNEQFF
TRBJ1-5 | TRBV7-2 | CASSSVGGRSNQPQHF
TRBJ2-1 | TRBV10-1 | CASSESQYNEQFF
TRBJ2-7 | TRBV11-2 | CASSLRTGGSYEQYF
TRBJ2-1 | TRBV7-2 | CASSLWGSEQFF
TRBJ2-2 | TRBV4-1 | CASSQAPGQGDTGELFF
TRBJ1-6 | TRBV2 | CASSDDPWDTSSPLHF
TRBJ2-2 | TRBV21-1 | CASRTSGRAEWNTGELFF
TRBJ2-3 | TRBV10-3 | CAISEKREGRDTQYF
TRBJ2-7 | TRBV18 | CASSPLGDHEQYF
TRBJ1-1 | TRBV20-1 | CSASRVNTEAFF